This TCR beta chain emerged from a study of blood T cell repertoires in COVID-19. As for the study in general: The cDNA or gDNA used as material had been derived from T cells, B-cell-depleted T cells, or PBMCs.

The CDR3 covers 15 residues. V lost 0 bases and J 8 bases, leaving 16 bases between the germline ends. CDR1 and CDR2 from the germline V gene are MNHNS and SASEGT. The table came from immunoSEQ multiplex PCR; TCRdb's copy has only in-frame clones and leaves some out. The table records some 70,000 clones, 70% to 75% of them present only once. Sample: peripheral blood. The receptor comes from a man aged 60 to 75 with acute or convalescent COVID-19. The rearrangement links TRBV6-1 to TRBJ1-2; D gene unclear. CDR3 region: CASSEASRVSLGYTF. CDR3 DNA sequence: TGTGCCAGCAGTGAAGCTTCACGGGTGTCACTCGGCTACACCTTC.